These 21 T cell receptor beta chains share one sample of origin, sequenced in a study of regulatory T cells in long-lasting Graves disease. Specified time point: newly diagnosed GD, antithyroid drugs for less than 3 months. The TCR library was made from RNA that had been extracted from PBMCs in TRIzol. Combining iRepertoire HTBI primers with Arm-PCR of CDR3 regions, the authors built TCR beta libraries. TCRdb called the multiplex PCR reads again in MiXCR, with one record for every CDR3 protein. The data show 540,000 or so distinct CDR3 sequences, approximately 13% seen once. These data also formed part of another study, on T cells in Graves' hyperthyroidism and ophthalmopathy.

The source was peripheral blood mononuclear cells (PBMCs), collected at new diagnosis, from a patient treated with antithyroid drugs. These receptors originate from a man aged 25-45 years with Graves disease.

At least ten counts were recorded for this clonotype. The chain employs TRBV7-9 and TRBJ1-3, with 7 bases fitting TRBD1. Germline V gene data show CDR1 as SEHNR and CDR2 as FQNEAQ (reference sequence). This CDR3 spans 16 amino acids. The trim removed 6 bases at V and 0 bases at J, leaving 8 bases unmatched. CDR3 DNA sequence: TGTGCCAGCAGGAGAGGGGGACAGTTCTCTGGAAACACCATATATTTT. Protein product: CASRRGGQFSGNTIYF.

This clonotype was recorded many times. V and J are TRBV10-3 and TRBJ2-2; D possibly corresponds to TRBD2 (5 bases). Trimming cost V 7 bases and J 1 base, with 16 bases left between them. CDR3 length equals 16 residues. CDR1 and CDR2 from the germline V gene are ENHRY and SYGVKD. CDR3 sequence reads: CAINKPSGRNTGELFF. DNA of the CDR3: TGTGCCATCAATAAACCCTCGGGGAGGAACACCGGGGAGCTGTTTTTT.

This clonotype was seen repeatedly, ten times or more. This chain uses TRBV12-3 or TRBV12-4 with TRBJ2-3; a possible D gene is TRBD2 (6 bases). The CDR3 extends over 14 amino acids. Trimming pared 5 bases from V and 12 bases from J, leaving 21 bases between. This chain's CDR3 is CASSPPGVEGHQYF. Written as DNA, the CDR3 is TGTGCCAGCAGTCCCCCCGGGGTGGAGGGGCACCAGTATTTT.

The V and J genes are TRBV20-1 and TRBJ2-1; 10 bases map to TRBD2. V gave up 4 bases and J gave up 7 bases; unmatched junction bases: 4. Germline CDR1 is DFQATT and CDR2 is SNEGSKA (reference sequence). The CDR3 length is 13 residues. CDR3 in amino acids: CSATSGSRNEQFF. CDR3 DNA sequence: TGCAGTGCTACTAGCGGGAGCAGGAATGAGCAGTTCTTC.

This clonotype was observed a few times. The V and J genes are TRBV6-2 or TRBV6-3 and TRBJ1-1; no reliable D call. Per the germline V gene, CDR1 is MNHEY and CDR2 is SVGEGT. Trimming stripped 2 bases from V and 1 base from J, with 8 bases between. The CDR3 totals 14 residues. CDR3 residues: CASSYGESNTEAFF. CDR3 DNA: TGTGCCAGCAGTTACGGGGAGTCGAACACTGAAGCTTTCTTT.

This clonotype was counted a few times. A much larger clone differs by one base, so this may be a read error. The CDR3 DNA is TGCGGTGCTAGGCAGGGGGCTGGCTATGGCTACACCTTC. The encoded protein is CGARQGAGYGYTF. The chain recombines TRBV20-1 with TRBJ1-2; 8 bases are a match to TRBD1. The length of the CDR3 is 13 residues. Germline assignment: CDR1 DFQATT and CDR2 SNEGSKA (reference sequence).

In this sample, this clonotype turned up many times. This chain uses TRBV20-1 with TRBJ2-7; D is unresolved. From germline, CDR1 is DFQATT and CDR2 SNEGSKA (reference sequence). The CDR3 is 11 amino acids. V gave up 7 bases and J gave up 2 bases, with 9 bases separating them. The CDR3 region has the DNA TGCAGTGTTAGTTCCGCCTACGAGCAGTACTTC. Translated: CSVSSAYEQYF.

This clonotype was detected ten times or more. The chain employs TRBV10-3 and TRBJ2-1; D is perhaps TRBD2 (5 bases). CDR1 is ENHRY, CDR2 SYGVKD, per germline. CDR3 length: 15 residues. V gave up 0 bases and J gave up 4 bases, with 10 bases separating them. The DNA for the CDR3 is TGTGCCATCAGTGAGTCGTGGGAGAGGTACAATGAGCAGTTCTTC. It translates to CAISESWERYNEQFF.

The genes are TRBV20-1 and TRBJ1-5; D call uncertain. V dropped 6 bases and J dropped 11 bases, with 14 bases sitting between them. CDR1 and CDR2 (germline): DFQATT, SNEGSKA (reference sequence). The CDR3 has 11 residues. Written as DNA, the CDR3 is TGCAGTGCCCGAACACAAACAGCCCAGCATTTT. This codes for CSARTQTAQHF.

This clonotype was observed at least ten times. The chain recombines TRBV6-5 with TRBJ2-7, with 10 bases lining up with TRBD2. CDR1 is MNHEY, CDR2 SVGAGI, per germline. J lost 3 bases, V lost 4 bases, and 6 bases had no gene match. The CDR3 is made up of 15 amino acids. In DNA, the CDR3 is TGTGCCAGCAGTTCCGCCTCTAGCGGGAGCTACGAGCAGTACTTC. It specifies CASSSASSGSYEQYF.

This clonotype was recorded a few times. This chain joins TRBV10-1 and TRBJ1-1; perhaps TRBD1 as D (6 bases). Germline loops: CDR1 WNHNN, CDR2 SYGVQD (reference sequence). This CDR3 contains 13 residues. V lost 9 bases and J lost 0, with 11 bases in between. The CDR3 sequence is CARRGQMNTEAFF. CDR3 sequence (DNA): TGCGCCAGGAGGGGACAAATGAACACTGAAGCTTTCTTT.

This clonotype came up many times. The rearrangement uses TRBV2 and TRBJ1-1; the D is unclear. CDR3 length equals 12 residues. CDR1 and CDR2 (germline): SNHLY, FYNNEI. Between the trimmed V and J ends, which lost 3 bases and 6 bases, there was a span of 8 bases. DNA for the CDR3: TGTGCCAGCAGTGAGTCTGGGGCTGAAGCTTTCTTT. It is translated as CASSESGAEAFF.

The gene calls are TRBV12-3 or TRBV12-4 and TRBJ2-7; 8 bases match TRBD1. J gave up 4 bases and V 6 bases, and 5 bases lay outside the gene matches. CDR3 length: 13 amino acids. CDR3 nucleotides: TGTGCCAGCAGGACCGGGACAGGATACGAGCAGTACTTC. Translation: CASRTGTGYEQYF.

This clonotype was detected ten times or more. The DNA for the CDR3 is TGTGCCTGGAGTGAGAGCCCAAACAATGAGCAGTTCTTC. It translates to CAWSESPNNEQFF. The chain combines TRBV30 with TRBJ2-1; D remains ambiguous. Germline assignment: CDR1 GTSNPN and CDR2 SVGIG (reference sequence). This CDR3 comprises 13 residues. Between the trimmed V and J ends, which lost 1 base and 5 bases, there was a span of 9 bases.

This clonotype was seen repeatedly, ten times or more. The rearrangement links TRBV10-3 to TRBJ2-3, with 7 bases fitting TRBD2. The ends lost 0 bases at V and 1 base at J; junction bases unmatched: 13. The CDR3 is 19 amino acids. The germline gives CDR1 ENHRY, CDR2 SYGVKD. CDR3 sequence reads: CAISESGPSSGRRTDTQYF. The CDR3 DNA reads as TGTGCCATCAGTGAGTCGGGACCGTCTAGCGGACGACGCACAGATACGCAGTATTTT.

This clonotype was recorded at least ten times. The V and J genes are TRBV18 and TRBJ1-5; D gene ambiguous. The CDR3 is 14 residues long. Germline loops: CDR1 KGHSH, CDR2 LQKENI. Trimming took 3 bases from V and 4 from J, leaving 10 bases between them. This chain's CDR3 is CASSPVGGNQPQHF. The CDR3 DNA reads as TGTGCCAGCTCACCGGTCGGCGGGAATCAGCCCCAGCATTTT.

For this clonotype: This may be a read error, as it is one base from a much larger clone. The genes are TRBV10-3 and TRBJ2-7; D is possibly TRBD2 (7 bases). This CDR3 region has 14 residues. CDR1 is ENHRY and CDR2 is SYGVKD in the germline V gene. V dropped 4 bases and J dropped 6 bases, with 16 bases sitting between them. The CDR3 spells CAISARGGSSEQYF. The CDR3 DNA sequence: TGTGCCATCAGTGCTCGCGGGGGCTCAAGCGAGCAGTACTTC.

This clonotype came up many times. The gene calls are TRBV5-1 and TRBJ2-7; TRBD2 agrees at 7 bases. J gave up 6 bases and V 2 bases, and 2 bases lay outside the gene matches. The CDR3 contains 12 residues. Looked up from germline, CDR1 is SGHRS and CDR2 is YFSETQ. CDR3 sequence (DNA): TGCGCCAGCAGCTTTGGGGGGGGCGAGCAGTACTTC. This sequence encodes CASSFGGGEQYF.

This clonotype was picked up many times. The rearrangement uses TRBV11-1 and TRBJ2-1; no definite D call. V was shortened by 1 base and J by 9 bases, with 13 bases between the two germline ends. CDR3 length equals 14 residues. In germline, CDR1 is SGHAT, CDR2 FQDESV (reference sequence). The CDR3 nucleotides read TGTGCCAGCAGCTTAGTATCTGGAATAGGTGAGCAGTTCTTC. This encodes CASSLVSGIGEQFF. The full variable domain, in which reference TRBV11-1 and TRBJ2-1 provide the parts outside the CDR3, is EAEVAQSPRYKITEKSQAVAFWCDPISGHATLYWYRQILGQGPELLVQFQDESVVDDSQLPKDRFSAERLKGVDSTLKIQPAELGDSAMYLCASSLVSGIGEQFFGPGTRLTVL.

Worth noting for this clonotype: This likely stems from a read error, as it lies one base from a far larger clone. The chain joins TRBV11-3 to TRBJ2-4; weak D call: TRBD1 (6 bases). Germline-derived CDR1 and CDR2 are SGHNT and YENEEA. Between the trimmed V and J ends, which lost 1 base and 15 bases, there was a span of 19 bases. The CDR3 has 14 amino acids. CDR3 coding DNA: TGTGCCAGCAGCTTAGGGCAGGGGAGAGAGACCCGGTACTTC. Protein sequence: CASSLGQGRETRYF.

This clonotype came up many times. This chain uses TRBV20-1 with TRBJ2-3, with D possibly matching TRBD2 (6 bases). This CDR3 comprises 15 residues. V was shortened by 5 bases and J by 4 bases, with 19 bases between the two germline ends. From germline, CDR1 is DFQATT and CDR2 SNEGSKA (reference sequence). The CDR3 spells CSAPLAGEAADTQYF. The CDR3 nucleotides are TGCAGTGCTCCGCTAGCCGGGGAGGCGGCAGATACGCAGTATTTT.